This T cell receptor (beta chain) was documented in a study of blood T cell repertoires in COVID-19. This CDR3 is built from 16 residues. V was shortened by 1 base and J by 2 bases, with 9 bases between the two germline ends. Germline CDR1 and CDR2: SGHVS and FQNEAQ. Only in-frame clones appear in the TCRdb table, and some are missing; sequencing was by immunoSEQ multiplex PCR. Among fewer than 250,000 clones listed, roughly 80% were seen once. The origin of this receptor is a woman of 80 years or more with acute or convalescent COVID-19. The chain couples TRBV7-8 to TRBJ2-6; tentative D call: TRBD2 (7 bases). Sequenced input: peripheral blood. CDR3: CASSLVGGAGANVLTF. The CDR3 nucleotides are TGTGCCAGCAGCTTAGTAGGGGGGGCTGGGGCCAACGTCCTGACTTTC. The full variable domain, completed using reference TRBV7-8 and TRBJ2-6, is GAGVSQSPRYKVAKRGQDVALRCDPISGHVSLFWYQQALGQGPEFLTYFQNEAQLDKSGLPSDRFFAERPEGSVSTLKIQRTQQEDSAVYLCASSLVGGAGANVLTFGAGSRLTVL.